Presented here are 3 T cell receptor beta chains from one specimen sequenced in a study of glioma-infiltrating T cells (dated by TCRdb to 2016 to 2018). This sample was sequenced with an Illumina MiSeq. TCR alpha and beta CDR3 regions were amplified with the iRepertoire nested amplicon-rescue multiplex PCR (arm-PCR) platform from RNA. Using fastp trimming at Q25 and MiXCR clonotype assembly, TCRdb reanalyzed the public sequencing data and kept in-frame beta chains. When rows share a CDR3 protein, they turn into one entry using the most common DNA and genes. This sample holds some 99,000 distinct CDR3 sequences; under 30% were observed only once. The ten largest make up about 30% of the sample. Sample: glioma tissue, nonneoplastic brain tissue, or PBMCs (not recorded which). These receptors originate from a human donor with low-grade glioma or glioblastoma, undergoing nonglioma brain surgery, or in good health (not recorded which).

This clonotype has at least ten counts. The chain has TRBV6-2 or TRBV6-3 and TRBJ2-2; D possibly matches TRBD1 or TRBD2 (5 bases each). CDR3 size: 16 residues. V lost 5 bases and J 6 bases, leaving 19 bases between the germline ends. From germline, CDR1 is MNHEY and CDR2 SVGEGT. The CDR3 loop is CASSKSARGTAGELFF. CDR3 DNA sequence: TGTGCCAGCAGTAAATCCGCGAGGGGAACGGCCGGGGAGCTGTTTTTT.

This clonotype showed up many times. V gene TRBV5-1 combines with J gene TRBJ1-1; D is perhaps TRBD1 (6 bases). V was pared by 0 bases and J by 1 base, with 7 bases between. The CDR3 loop spans 14 amino acids. The germline gives CDR1 SGHRS, CDR2 YFSETQ. The CDR3 DNA reads TGCGCCAGCAGCTTGGGAGGGGGGAACACTGAAGCTTTCTTT. The encoded protein is CASSLGGGNTEAFF.

To note about this clonotype: Given a much more abundant clone one base away, this may be a read error. The chain has TRBV19 and TRBJ2-5; D not resolved. The germline V gene encodes CDR1 LNHDA and CDR2 SQIVND (reference sequence). The CDR3 loop spans 14 amino acids. The DNA for the CDR3 is TGTGCCAGTAGTATAGGGTCAGTCCAAGGGACCCAGTACTTC. As protein: CASSIGSVQGTQYF.